This T cell receptor beta chain was captured in a study of cytomegalovirus exposure and HLA in healthy donors. Study-level points and caveats: From TCR beta sequences, most subjects' HLA-A and HLA-B alleles were reportedly predicted accurately. Reports described diagnosis of cytomegalovirus status by the classifier as highly specific and sensitive. The authors excluded some V segments, including TRBV6-2 and TRBV6-3, as indistinguishable. Among TCR beta chains of equal frequency, HLA-associated ones were more clonally expanded in a later analysis.

From germline, CDR1 is MGHRA and CDR2 YSYEKL. The CDR3 has 14 residues. After removal of 4 bases from V and 1 base from J, the junction contained 4 bases not matched to a gene. PCR employed 60 Vbeta and 13 Jbeta primers. This table comes from immunoSEQ multiplex PCR, and its TCRdb copy is limited to in-frame clones, with some not included. Of about 120,000 clones listed, 9.5% are singletons. To note about this clone: Antigen: not known.

The specimen sequenced was PBMCs. This sequence originates from a man aged 30 to 39 in good health and CMV-seronegative. V and J are TRBV4-1 and TRBJ2-7, with 7 bases that match TRBD1. CDR3 residues: CASSRGQQSYEQYF. As DNA, the CDR3 is TGCGCCAGCAGCCGGGGACAGCAGTCCTACGAGCAGTACTTC.